The 3 T cell receptor beta chains below all came from one sample that was sequenced in a study of shared T cell receptors in the human thymus. Sequenced by immunoSEQ multiplex PCR; TCRdb stores in-frame clones only, minus some. The sample has about 380,000 clones; over 90% are singletons. Sequenced: thymocytes. These TCRs come from a human donor.

This chain connects TRBV4-2 to TRBJ2-3; D gene uncertain. Germline assignment: CDR1 LGHNA and CDR2 YNFKEQ. The V end was cut by 0 bases, the J end by 0 bases, with 22 bases between. The CDR3 sequence is 20 residues long. The CDR3 nucleotides are TGTGCCAGCAGCCAAGATAGAGAAACTCTAACGGAGATTAGCACAGATACGCAGTATTTT. Its translation: CASSQDRETLTEISTDTQYF.

The CDR3 region is CASSLGLPDGETQYF. The CDR3 region has the DNA TGTGCCAGCAGCTTAGGCCTACCGGACGGGGAGACCCAGTACTTC. V and J are TRBV11-2 and TRBJ2-5; D gene ambiguous. Germline V gives CDR1 SGHAT, CDR2 FQNNGV. The germline V and J ends were trimmed by 1 base and 5 bases, with 14 bases remaining between them. This CDR3 has 15 residues. The whole variable domain, remainder taken from reference TRBV11-2 and TRBJ2-5, is EAGVAQSPRYKIIEKRQSVAFWCNPISGHATLYWYQQILGQGPKLLIQFQNNGVVDDSQLPKDRFSAERLKGVDSTLKIQPAKLEDSAVYLCASSLGLPDGETQYFGPGTRLLVL.

The chain joins TRBV5-5 to TRBJ2-7; a weak D match, TRBD2 (6 bases). The CDR3 runs 15 residues. Between the trimmed V and J ends, which lost 3 bases and 8 bases, there was a span of 21 bases. Germline V gene sequence: CDR1 SGHKS, CDR2 YYEKEE (reference sequence). CDR3 sequence (DNA): TGTGCCAGCAGCTGGGTTAGCGGACCCTTTGGAAAGCAGTACTTC. It yields the protein CASSWVSGPFGKQYF.